This T cell receptor beta chain was identified in a study of identical twins (dated by TCRdb to the mid-2010s). The study in broad terms: To test whether fetal clonotypes persist, the study used deep sequencing on TCR alpha and beta repertoires from monozygotic twins, unrelated adults of various ages, and cord blood. To rule out contamination, replicate twin experiments were performed at different times with different library preparation protocols. Findings and caveats that apply to the study as a whole: Out-of-frame TCR alpha sharing in monozygotic twins was systematically underestimated by recombination models, whereas sharing between unrelated individuals was in agreement with the recombination models. Conclusions relied on cross-sectional statistical analysis, since the same donors could not be followed over many years. Fewer insertions were carried by abundant cord blood beta clonotypes, a similar but weaker trend appeared in young adult naive repertoires, and no such trend appeared in memory repertoires. Compared with coincidental sharing between unrelated individuals, out-of-frame TCR alpha sequences shared between twins had an excess of sequences with low generation probability. The excess sharing between twins in beta out-of-frame sequences was weaker because fewer shared sequences reduced the signal-to-noise ratio. Zero-insertion analyses could be partly confounded by invariant T cells such as MAIT and iNKT, though diverse VJ usage argued against such confounding for most clonotypes.

Every donor in the study was a healthy Caucasian. The germline V gene supplies CDR1 MNHNS and CDR2 SASEGT. V is clipped by 1 base and J by 2 bases, and the sequence between their germline boundaries is 12 bases long. Spanning cysteine to phenylalanine, the CDR3 consists of 15 amino acids. Only the CDR3 DNA stays, 45 bases, in frame from base 1. This clonotype was picked up a small number of times. No cognate antigen has been identified for it. It has no much larger one-base neighbor in the sample; base qualities were not kept. To prepare the library, 5' RACE was applied. The sample was run on an Illumina HiSeq 2000. Template switching introduced a universal primer binding site; the final cDNA contained a unique molecular identifier, enabling accurate counting of TCR cDNA molecules. First-strand cDNA for TCR alpha and beta chains was synthesized from specific primers in the conserved constant-segment region. To control for contamination, every cDNA library was double barcoded, receiving both a SMART-Mk sample barcode and Illumina barcodes. TruSeq adapter sequences along with Illumina sample barcodes were introduced in two successive PCR steps. Sequencing of the TCR alpha and beta cDNA libraries was done on the Illumina HiSeq platform using custom primers. Under the source paper's analysis protocol: MiGEC processed the raw reads to extract unique molecular identifiers, while MiXCR was used to determine the CDR3 positions. Recombination models were inferred per individual with the repgenHMM and IGoR tools using an EM algorithm. The analysis of shared clonotypes was done with the tcR package in R, with sharing normalized by the product of cloneset sizes. To study raw recombination free of thymic and clonal selection effects, out-of-frame nonproductive sequences were analyzed. TCRdb trimmed public reads at Q25 via fastp, called clones via MiXCR and kept in-frame beta chains. Rows with a matching CDR3 protein are joined into one entry that keeps the most common DNA and genes. These V and J calls originate from TCRdb's pipeline instead of the authors' own analysis. The sample table contains around 1.7 million distinct CDR3 sequences; only one count was recorded for less than 40% of them. The ten most abundant clones make up around 0.25% of the sample.

Sequencing was carried out using cord blood. The source is a newborn girl in good health. The chain uses TRBV6-1 and TRBJ2-7, and TRBD2 may be the D gene, going by 6 matching bases. Here is the DNA: TGTGCCAGCAGTGAAGGGGGGACTCAACCCTACGAGCAGTACTTC. It translates as CASSEGGTQPYEQYF.